These 17 T cell receptor beta chains came from one sample sequenced in a study of T cell repertoires in cytomegalovirus infection. TCRdb analysed the reads with MiXCR anew, one entry per CDR3 protein. The sample lists about 450,000 distinct CDR3 sequences; under 40% were seen once. Sequencing used PBMCs. These receptors came from a human donor in good health (CMV status not recorded). Some clones in this sample may be carry-over from other donors' samples.

This clonotype was seen a handful of times. The chain combines TRBV6-1 with TRBJ2-7; perhaps TRBD2 as D (6 bases). The germline V gene has CDR1 MNHNS and CDR2 SASEGT. The CDR3 is 13 amino acids. Trimming shortened V by 8 bases and J by 3 bases, and 14 bases separated the two germline ends. CDR3 DNA: TGTGCCAGCGGAGACGGGACTTACTACGAGCAGTACTTC. It codes for CASGDGTYYEQYF.

This chain links TRBV7-6 with TRBJ2-6; D is possibly TRBD2 (5 bases). CDR1 SGHVS and CDR2 FNYEAQ come from the germline V gene. The CDR3 spans 18 residues. V was clipped by 6 bases and J by 0 bases, with 18 bases between them. The CDR3 DNA sequence: TGTGCCAGCAGGCCCGGGGAAAAGGGTTACTCTGGGGCCAACGTCCTGACTTTC. This codes for CASRPGEKGYSGANVLTF.

This chain uses TRBV27 with TRBJ2-3; D perhaps matches TRBD2 (6 bases). The CDR3 loop spans 14 amino acids. Germline CDR1 reads MNHEY; CDR2 reads SMNVEV (reference sequence). V lost 6 bases to trimming and J lost 2 bases, with 12 bases between them. The CDR3 coding sequence is TGTGCCAGCAGGCAGGAGGGAAACACAGATACGCAGTATTTT. It specifies CASRQEGNTDTQYF.

This chain links TRBV6-1 with TRBJ2-6; TRBD1 matches at 9 bases. In germline, CDR1 is MNHNS, CDR2 SASEGT. The CDR3 runs to 20 residues. J gave up 0 bases and V 7 bases, and 16 bases lay outside the gene matches. Written as DNA, the CDR3 is TGTGCCAGCAAGGGGAGGGGCTCGGGACAGGGCTACTCTGGGGCCAACGTCCTGACTTTC. Translation gives CASKGRGSGQGYSGANVLTF.

A few counts support this clonotype. A read error may account for a junction end that differs from germline. The V call is TRBV7-6, the J call TRBJ1-1, with a possible D match to TRBD1 (6 bases). From germline, CDR1 is SGHVS and CDR2 FNYEAQ. The CDR3 has 16 amino acids. This CDR3 is CASSPTGKTLVTEAFF. CDR3 nucleotide sequence: TGTGCTAGCAGCCCTACAGGGAAGACGTTGGTGACTGAAGCTTTCTTT.

V usage is TRBV19 and J usage is TRBJ1-5; 7 bases are a match to TRBD1. Germline V gene lookup returns CDR1 LNHDA and CDR2 SQIVND (reference sequence). The trim removed 7 bases at V and 2 bases at J, leaving 5 bases unmatched. CDR3 size: 14 residues. The CDR3 DNA is TGTGCCAGTATCCCAACAGGGGGCAATCAGCCCCAGCATTTT. Translating gives CASIPTGGNQPQHF.

This clonotype has only a few counts. J is TRBJ2-3 and V is TRBV10-3; D might be TRBD1 (5 bases). Per the germline V gene, CDR1 is ENHRY and CDR2 is SYGVKD. The CDR3 has 14 amino acids. V shed 0 bases and J shed 5 bases, with 9 bases lying between them. The CDR3 DNA sequence: TGTGCCATCAGTGAGTCAGGGGAAGTAGATACGCAGTATTTT. As protein: CAISESGEVDTQYF.

The V call is TRBV6-1, the J call TRBJ1-2; D may be TRBD1 (5 bases). The ends were cut back, 11 bases at V and 2 bases at J, with 15 bases in the middle. Looked up from germline, CDR1 is MNHNS and CDR2 is SASEGT. The CDR3 totals 13 residues. The CDR3 bases are TGTGCCCGCCGACCAGGACAAAACTATGGCTACACCTTC. As protein: CARRPGQNYGYTF.

This clonotype was counted many times. The V gene is TRBV7-2, the J gene TRBJ1-5; 7 positions agree with TRBD1. Germline CDR1 and CDR2: SGHTA and FQGNSA. V gave up 1 base and J gave up 3 bases; unmatched junction bases: 3. This CDR3 is built from 15 residues. CDR3 bases: TGTGCCAGCAGCTTAGTGGGACAGTACAATCAGCCCCAGCATTTT. Amino acids: CASSLVGQYNQPQHF.

V and J are TRBV4-3 and TRBJ1-2, with 8 bases fitting TRBD1. This CDR3 contains 16 residues. V shed 3 bases and J 4 bases; nucleotides not matched to a gene: 10. CDR1 and CDR2 (germline): LGHNA, YSLEER. The CDR3 loop is CASSHDVTGGPYGYTF. The CDR3 DNA sequence: TGCGCCAGCAGCCACGACGTTACAGGGGGTCCCTATGGCTACACCTTC.

This chain links TRBV3-1 with TRBJ1-6; TRBD1 matches at 7 bases. V shed 4 bases and J 7 bases; nucleotides not matched to a gene: 10. The CDR3 spans 16 residues. Germline V gene sequence: CDR1 LGHDT, CDR2 YNNKEL (reference sequence). The CDR3 spells CASSPETGRRNSPLHF. The CDR3 DNA reads TGTGCCAGCAGCCCAGAGACAGGGAGGCGAAATTCACCCCTCCACTTT.

Comments on this clonotype: Relative to the germline gene, one junction end is altered; a read error may explain this. This chain links TRBV11-2 with TRBJ1-4, with 9 bases fitting TRBD1. Germline CDR1 reads SGHAT; CDR2 reads FQNNGV. CDR3 length: 16 amino acids. Here the CDR3 reads CASSNSYRGRRERLFF. CDR3 sequence (DNA): TGTGCCAGCAGCAACAGCTACAGGGGGCGCCGAGAAAGACTGTTTTTT.

The chain joins TRBV7-9 to TRBJ2-7; D may be TRBD1 (5 bases). The CDR3 spans 14 residues. Trimming took 4 bases from V and 2 from J, leaving 12 bases between them. Germline CDR1 SEHNR, CDR2 FQNEAQ (reference sequence). The CDR3 spells CASSSYKGPYEQYF. The CDR3 nucleotides read TGTGCCAGCAGCTCATATAAGGGGCCCTACGAGCAGTACTTC.

This clonotype was seen at least ten times. The chain employs TRBV10-3 and TRBJ1-2; TRBD1 matches 8 bases. The V gene end was trimmed by 2 bases and the J gene end by 4 bases; junction bases not matched to a gene: 6. The CDR3 runs to 15 residues. The germline CDR1 and CDR2 sequences are ENHRY and SYGVKD. The CDR3 loop reads CAISEGQGGGYGYTF. The CDR3 DNA is TGTGCCATCAGTGAGGGACAGGGCGGCGGCTATGGCTACACCTTC.

This clonotype occurred a few times. V is TRBV20-1 and J is TRBJ2-1; 7 bases align to TRBD2. Unmatched junction bases numbered 6, after V lost 1 base and J lost 3 bases. The CDR3 contains 15 residues. Germline V CDR1 and CDR2: DFQATT, SNEGSKA (reference sequence). The CDR3 protein is CSARGNSGHYNEQFF. The DNA for the CDR3 is TGCAGTGCTAGAGGAAATAGCGGGCACTACAATGAGCAGTTCTTC.

This clonotype has just a few counts. The CDR3, as DNA: TGTGCCAGCAGCCCCGGCGCGTCGGCGTACACCGGGGAGCTGTTTTTT. It is translated as CASSPGASAYTGELFF. The chain recombines TRBV7-8 with TRBJ2-2, with D unclear. Germline CDR1 is SGHVS and CDR2 is FQNEAQ. The CDR3 totals 16 residues. V lost 5 bases, J lost 3 bases, and 16 bases lay in between.

There are many counts of this clonotype. V gene TRBV6-1 combines with J gene TRBJ1-2; D is ambiguous. The germline V gene has CDR1 MNHNS and CDR2 SASEGT. V lost 6 bases to trimming and J lost 7 bases, with 15 bases between them. There are 13 residues in the CDR3. CDR3 bases: TGTGCCAGCAGACCAGACGGAGGCGGTGGCTACACCTTC. Protein: CASRPDGGGGYTF.